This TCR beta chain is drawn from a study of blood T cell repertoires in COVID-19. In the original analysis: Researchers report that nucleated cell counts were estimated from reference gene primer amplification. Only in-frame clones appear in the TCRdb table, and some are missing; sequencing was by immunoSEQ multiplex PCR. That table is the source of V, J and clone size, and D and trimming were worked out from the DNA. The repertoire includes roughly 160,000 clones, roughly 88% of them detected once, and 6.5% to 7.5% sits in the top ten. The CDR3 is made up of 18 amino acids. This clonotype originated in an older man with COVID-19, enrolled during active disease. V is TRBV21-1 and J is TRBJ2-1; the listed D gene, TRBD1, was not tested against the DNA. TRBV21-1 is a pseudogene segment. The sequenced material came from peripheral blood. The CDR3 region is CASSPGTGAKSSYNEQFF. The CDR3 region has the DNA TGTGCCAGCAGCCCTGGGACAGGGGCGAAGAGCTCCTACAATGAGCAGTTCTTC.